The clone carrying this T cell receptor (beta chain) was counted ten times or more. No antigen is known for it. Trimming took off 6 bases at V and 7 bases at J, with 10 bases between the two ends. CDR3 size: 13 residues. Germline V CDR1 and CDR2: MRHNA, SNTAGT. The data were taken from a study of T cells in Graves' hyperthyroidism and ophthalmopathy. Notes on the study in general: Stable hyperthyroidism was separated from ophthalmopathy by a model based on 13 V-J features. Most thyroid clonotypes expanded above 0.001 were also detected in blood.

Graves' hyperthyroidism showing no ophthalmopathy progression within 18 months was considered stable. Lactation, pregnancy, other autoimmune disease or uncontrolled infection excluded patients. Researchers amplified the TCR beta CDR3 regions from RNA transcripts. The HTBI primer set served for first-round RT-PCR of the TCR CDR3. TCRdb fed the multiplex PCR reads into MiXCR, producing one record per CDR3 protein. The sample yields roughly 580,000 distinct CDR3 sequences, just over 45% seen once. This chain links TRBV6-4 with TRBJ1-6; maybe TRBD1 (6 bases). Sequencing was carried out using peripheral blood or thyroid tissue (not recorded which). The sequence was collected from a woman aged 18-29 years with Graves' hyperthyroidism. The CDR3 sequence is CASRGGHNSPLHF. As DNA, the CDR3 is TGTGCCAGCAGAGGGGGGCACAATTCACCCCTCCACTTT.